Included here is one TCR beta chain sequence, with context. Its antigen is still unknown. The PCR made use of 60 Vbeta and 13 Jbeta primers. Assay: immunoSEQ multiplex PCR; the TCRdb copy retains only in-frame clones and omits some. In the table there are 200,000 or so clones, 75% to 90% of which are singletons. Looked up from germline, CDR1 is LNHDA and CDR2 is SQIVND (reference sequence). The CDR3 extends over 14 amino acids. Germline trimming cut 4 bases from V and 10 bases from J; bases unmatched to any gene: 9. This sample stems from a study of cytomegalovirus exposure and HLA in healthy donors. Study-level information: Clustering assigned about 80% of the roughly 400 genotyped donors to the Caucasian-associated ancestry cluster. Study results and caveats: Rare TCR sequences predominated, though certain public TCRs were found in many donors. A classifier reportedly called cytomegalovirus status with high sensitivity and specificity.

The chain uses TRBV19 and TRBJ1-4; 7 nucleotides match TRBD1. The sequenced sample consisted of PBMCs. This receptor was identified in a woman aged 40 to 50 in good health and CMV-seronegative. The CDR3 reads CASSKLSRDRKLFF. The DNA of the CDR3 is TGTGCCAGTAGTAAACTCTCCCGGGACAGAAAACTGTTTTTT.